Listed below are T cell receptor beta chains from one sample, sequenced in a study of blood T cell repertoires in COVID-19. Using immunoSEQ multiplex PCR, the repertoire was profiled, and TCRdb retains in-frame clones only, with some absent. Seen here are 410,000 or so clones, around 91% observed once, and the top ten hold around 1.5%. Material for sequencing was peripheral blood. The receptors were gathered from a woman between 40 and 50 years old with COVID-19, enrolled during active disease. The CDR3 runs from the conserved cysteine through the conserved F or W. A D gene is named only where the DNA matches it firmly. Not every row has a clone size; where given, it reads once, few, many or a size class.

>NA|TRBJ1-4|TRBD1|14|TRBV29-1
TGCAGCGTGGGACAGGGGGCGACTAATGAAAAACTGTTTTTT
CSVGQGATNEKLFF
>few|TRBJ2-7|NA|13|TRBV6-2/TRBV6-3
TGTGCCAGCAGTTACACAGGGCCCTACGAGCAGTACTTC
CASSYTGPYEQYF
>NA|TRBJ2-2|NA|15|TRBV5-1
TGCGCCAGCAGCCTGAATCAGGGCTCCACCGGGGAGCTGTTTTTT
CASSLNQGSTGELFF
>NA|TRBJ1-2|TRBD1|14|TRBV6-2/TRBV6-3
TGTGCCAGCAGTTACTATGGCAGGGGGTATGGCTACACCTTC
CASSYYGRGYGYTF
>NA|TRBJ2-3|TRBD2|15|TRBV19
TGTGCCAGTAGTATGGGCGGGGGGGCCGTAGATACGCAGTATTTT
CASSMGGGAVDTQYF
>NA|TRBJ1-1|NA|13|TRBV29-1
TGCAGCGTTGTGGTTCAAGCGAACACTGAAGCTTTCTTT
CSVVVQANTEAFF
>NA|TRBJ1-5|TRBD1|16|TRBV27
TGTGCCAGCAGCCCGACGGACAGGGGAGGAAATCAGCCCCAGCATTTT
CASSPTDRGGNQPQHF
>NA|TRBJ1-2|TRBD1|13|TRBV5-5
TGTGCCAGCAGCTTCACAGGGGGTAATGGCTACACCTTC
CASSFTGGNGYTF
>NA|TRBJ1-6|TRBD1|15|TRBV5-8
TGTGCCAGCAGTTCCGACAGGGGTGGTTTTTCACCCCTCCACTTT
CASSSDRGGFSPLHF
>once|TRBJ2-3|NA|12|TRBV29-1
TGCAGCGTTGAAACTAGCACAGATACGCAGTATTTT
CSVETSTDTQYF
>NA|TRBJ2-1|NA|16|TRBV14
TGTGCCAGCAGCCACATTGACCGGGGAGTCTACAATGAGCAGTTCTTC
CASSHIDRGVYNEQFF
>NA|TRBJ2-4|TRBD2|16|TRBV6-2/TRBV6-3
TGTGCCAGCAGTTACCGGGGGGTTGTAGCCAAAAACATTCAGTACTTC
CASSYRGVVAKNIQYF
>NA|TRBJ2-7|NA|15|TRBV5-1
TGCGCCAGCAGCTACACCTTTCAGGGCTCCTACGAGCAGTACTTC
CASSYTFQGSYEQYF
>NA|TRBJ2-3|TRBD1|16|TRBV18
TGTGCCAGCTCGGATACAGGGGGCGCATCGGCAGATACGCAGTATTTT
CASSDTGGASADTQYF
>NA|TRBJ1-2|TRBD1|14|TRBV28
TGTGCCAGCAGAACCTCAGGGGGCGCAAGGGGCTACACCTTC
CASRTSGGARGYTF
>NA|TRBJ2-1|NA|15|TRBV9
TGTGCCAGCAGCGTAGCGTGGGGGCCCTACAATGAGCAGTTCTTC
CASSVAWGPYNEQFF
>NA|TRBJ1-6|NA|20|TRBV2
TGTGCCAGCAGTGCCCGAAGGGGAGGGATCGTTCGGGTCGATAATTCACCCCTCCACTTT
CASSARRGGIVRVDNSPLHF
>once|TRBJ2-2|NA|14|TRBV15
TGTGCCACCAGCAGAGATAGAAGAACCGGGGAGCTGTTTTTT
CATSRDRRTGELFF
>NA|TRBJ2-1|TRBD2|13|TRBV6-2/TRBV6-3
TGTGCCAGCAGTCACGGACTAGCGAGTGAGCAGTTCTTC
CASSHGLASEQFF
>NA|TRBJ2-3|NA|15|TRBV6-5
TGTGCCAGCAGCTGGGCGGCTGCCCGGGGAGATACGCAGTATTTT
CASSWAAARGDTQYF
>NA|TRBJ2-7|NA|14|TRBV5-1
TGCGCCAGCAGCACCGACCCTAGCGCCTACGAGCAGTACTTC
CASSTDPSAYEQYF
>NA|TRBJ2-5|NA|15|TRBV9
TGTGCCAGCAGCGTAGATCCAGCGGCTAAAGAGACCCAGTACTTC
CASSVDPAAKETQYF
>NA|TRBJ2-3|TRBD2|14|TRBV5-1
TGCGCCAGCACCCCACTAGCGGGAGAAGATACGCAGTATTTT
CASTPLAGEDTQYF
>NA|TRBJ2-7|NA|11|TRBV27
TGTGCCAGCAGTTCAGGGTTCGAGCAGTACTTC
CASSSGFEQYF
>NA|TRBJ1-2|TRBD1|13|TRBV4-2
TGTGCCAGCAGCCAACGACAGGGGGATGGCTACACCTTC
CASSQRQGDGYTF
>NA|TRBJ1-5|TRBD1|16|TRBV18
TGTGCCAGCTCACCCCGGGGGCAGGGGGCAAATCAGCCCCAGCATTTT
CASSPRGQGANQPQHF
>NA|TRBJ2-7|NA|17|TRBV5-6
TGTGCCAGCAGCTTGGTTAAGGCAAGCGGGTTTTCCTACGAGCAGTACTTC
CASSLVKASGFSYEQYF
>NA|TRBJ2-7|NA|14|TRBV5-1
TGCGCCAGCAGCGCCTCTCAGAGCGGTCTCGAGCAGTACTTC
CASSASQSGLEQYF
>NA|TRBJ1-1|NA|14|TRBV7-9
TGTGCCAGCAGCTTGAGACAGGATGGTACTGAAGCTTTCTTT
CASSLRQDGTEAFF
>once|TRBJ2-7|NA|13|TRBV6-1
TGTGCCAGCAGTGAACAGATCCCCTACGAGCAGTACTTC
CASSEQIPYEQYF
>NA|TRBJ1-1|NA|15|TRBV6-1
TGTGCCAGCAGTGAAGGGGGGGGAATGGCGGCTGAAGCTTTCTTT
CASSEGGGMAAEAFF
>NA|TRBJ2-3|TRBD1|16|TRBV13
TGTGCCAGCAGCTTAGAAGGACAGGGGACCACAGATACGCAGTATTTT
CASSLEGQGTTDTQYF
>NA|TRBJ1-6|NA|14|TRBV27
TGTGCCAGCAGTGTGAGACAGTATAATTCACCCCTCCACTTT
CASSVRQYNSPLHF
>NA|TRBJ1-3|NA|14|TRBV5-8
TGTGCCAGTGGTCGGCTAGCCTCTGGAAACACCATATATTTT
CASGRLASGNTIYF
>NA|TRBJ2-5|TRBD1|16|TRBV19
TGTGCCAGTAGTCTCCGACAGGGAATGGGGTGGGAGACCCAGTACTTC
CASSLRQGMGWETQYF